This TCR beta chain appears in the sequencing data of a study of T cells after yellow fever vaccination. The germline V gene encodes CDR1 KGHSH and CDR2 LQKENI. The CDR3 is made up of 13 amino acids. V lost 0 bases to trimming and J lost 2 bases, with 5 bases between them. TCRdb recomputed calls from the 5' RACE reads with MiXCR, one row per CDR3 protein. The data show under 150,000 distinct CDR3 sequences, roughly 8% seen once. Study-level points and caveats: Some clonotypes, a small share, were shared between CD4 and CD8 compartments. Compared with primary, the secondary response was weaker and peaked at day 5, not 15. Subsequent booster samples again held most clones from primary vaccination (less than 98% CD4, approximately 85% CD8).

This clonotype was observed many times. Its matching antigen is unknown. The chain couples TRBV18 to TRBJ2-7; unclear D gene. The receptor was derived from a man aged 25-40 years who received the YFV17D yellow fever vaccine. Material: CD4+ T cells sorted from PBMCs, obtained 5 days after the yellow fever booster vaccination. This chain's CDR3 is CASSPPQAYEQYF. Here the CDR3 DNA reads TGTGCCAGCTCACCACCGCAAGCCTACGAGCAGTACTTC.